A single sample gave rise to the 9 T cell receptor beta chains below, sequenced in a study of metastatic and nonmetastatic thyroid tumors. Every patient underwent thyroid surgery untreated. With MiXCR, TCRdb reprocessed the PCR reads. Among 12,000 to 15,000 clones listed, about 25% were seen once. Material: tumor tissue. The receptors come from a female donor with papillary thyroid cancer or a benign thyroid nodule (not recorded which). Some clones in this sample may be carry-over from other donors' samples.

This clone has only a few counts. Relative to the germline gene, one junction end is altered; a read error may explain this. This chain links TRBV6-1 with TRBJ1-5; unclear D gene. The CDR3 extends over 14 amino acids. From germline, CDR1 is MNHNS and CDR2 SASEGT. CDR3 bases: TGTGCCAGCAGCGAAGTCATGGAGGATCAGCCCCAGCATTTT. Translating gives CASSEVMEDQPQHF.

The table lists this clone with many counts. The chain uses TRBV20-1 and TRBJ2-7; D perhaps matches TRBD1 (6 bases). This CDR3 has 15 amino acids. Germline CDR1 is DFQATT and CDR2 is SNEGSKA (reference sequence). V was trimmed by 1 base and J by 3 bases, leaving 16 bases between them. CDR3 sequence reads: CSARGGPGQGYEQYF. The CDR3 region has the DNA TGCAGTGCTAGAGGGGGGCCAGGGCAAGGCTACGAGCAGTACTTC.

A remark on this clone: Relative to the germline gene, one junction end is altered; a read error may explain this. This chain links TRBV5-1 with TRBJ2-1, with TRBD2 identical over 11 bases. In germline, CDR1 is SGHRS, CDR2 YFSETQ. The CDR3 is 16 residues long. CDR3 in amino acids: CASSLAASGGYNEQSF. The DNA of the CDR3 is TGCGCCAGCAGCTTGGCGGCTAGCGGGGGGTACAATGAGCAGTCCTTC.

This clone is medium-sized. The V call is TRBV5-1, the J call TRBJ1-1; the match to TRBD1 covers 7 bases. This CDR3 is built from 13 residues. Germline V gives CDR1 SGHRS, CDR2 YFSETQ. The J segment lost 10 bases and the V segment lost 0 bases, leaving 6 bases of the junction unmatched. The CDR3 sequence: CASSLDRGGVAFF. CDR3 nucleotide sequence: TGCGCCAGCAGCTTGGACAGGGGTGGGGTAGCTTTCTTT.

This clone was seen at least ten times. A read error may explain this, as a much larger clone is one base away. The identical CDR3 is also encoded by other nucleotide sequences in the sample. The chain employs TRBV2 and TRBJ2-5; TRBD2 is a possible D gene (6 bases). CDR1 is SNHLY, CDR2 FYNNEI, per germline. CDR3 length equals 14 residues. Deletions cut 3 bases from V and 5 bases from J, with 13 bases between. The CDR3 sequence: CASSEGGTEETQYF. The CDR3 DNA reads as TGTGCCAGCAGTGAGGGCGGGACGGAGGAGACCCAGTACTTC.

This clone was observed at least ten times. This rearrangement joins TRBV19 to TRBJ1-5, with TRBD1 matching over 9 bases. V was pared by 2 bases and J by 5 bases, with 7 bases of the junction left unmatched. Germline CDR1 and CDR2: LNHDA and SQIVND (reference sequence). The CDR3 runs to 16 residues. As DNA, the CDR3 is TGTGCCAGTAGTATATTTGGGGACAGGGACTATCAGCCCCAGCATTTT. Its protein product is CASSIFGDRDYQPQHF.

V and J are TRBV11-2 and TRBJ2-1; D is possibly TRBD1 or TRBD2 (5 bases each). The CDR3 extends over 15 amino acids. Trimming took 5 bases from V and 7 from J, leaving 18 bases between them. Germline CDR1 is SGHAT and CDR2 is FQNNGV. The CDR3 loop reads CASSPRGVSWNEQFF. CDR3 coding DNA: TGTGCCAGCAGCCCTCGGGGCGTGAGTTGGAATGAGCAGTTCTTC.

As concerns this clone: Since the CDR3 does not end with the conserved phenylalanine or tryptophan, this likely comes from a read error. This chain connects TRBV6-1 to TRBJ1-2; no firm D call. Trimming cost V 5 bases and J 1 base, with 8 bases left between them. Germline V gene data show CDR1 as MNHNS and CDR2 as SASEGT. There are 13 residues in the CDR3. The CDR3 nucleotides read TGTGCCAGCAGTCCTGGGGTTAACTATGGCTACACCCTC. Translation: CASSPGVNYGYTL.

Many counts were recorded for this clone. The chain recombines TRBV5-4 with TRBJ1-4; D possibly corresponds to TRBD1 (6 bases). V was clipped by 2 bases and J by 6 bases, with 11 bases between them. Germline CDR1 and CDR2: SGHNT and YYREEE (reference sequence). The CDR3 contains 14 residues. The CDR3 is CASSLGGRDEKLFF. The DNA of the CDR3 is TGTGCCAGCAGCTTAGGGGGGCGAGATGAAAAACTGTTTTTT. The entire variable domain, with the rest obtained from reference TRBV5-4 and TRBJ1-4, is as follows: ETGVTQSPTHLIKTRGQQVTLRCSSQSGHNTVSWYQQALGQGPQFIFQYYREEENGRGNFPPRFSGLQFPNYSSELNVNALELDDSALYLCASSLGGRDEKLFFGSGTQLSVL.